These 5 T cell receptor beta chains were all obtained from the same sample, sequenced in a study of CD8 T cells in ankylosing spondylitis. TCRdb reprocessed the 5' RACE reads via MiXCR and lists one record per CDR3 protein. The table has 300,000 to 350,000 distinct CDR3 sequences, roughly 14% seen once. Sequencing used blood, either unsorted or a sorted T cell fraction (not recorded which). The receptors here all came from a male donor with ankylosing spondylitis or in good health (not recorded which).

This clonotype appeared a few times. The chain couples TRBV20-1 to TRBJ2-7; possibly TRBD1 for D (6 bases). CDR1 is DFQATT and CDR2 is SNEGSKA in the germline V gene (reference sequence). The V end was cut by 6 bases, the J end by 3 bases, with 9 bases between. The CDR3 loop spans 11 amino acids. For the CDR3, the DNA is TGCAGTGCAGCCAGGGGCTACGAGCAGTACTTC. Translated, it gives CSAARGYEQYF.

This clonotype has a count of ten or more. The DNA for the CDR3 is TGTGCCAGCAGCCCCCCTTGGGGCAGAACCAACACCGGGGAGCTGTTTTTT. It yields the protein CASSPPWGRTNTGELFF. The gene calls are TRBV3-1 and TRBJ2-2; TRBD1 is a possible D gene (5 bases). The CDR3 runs 17 residues. The V end lost 4 bases, the J end lost 2 bases, and 17 bases lay between the germline ends. Germline V CDR1 and CDR2: LGHDT, YNNKEL (reference sequence).

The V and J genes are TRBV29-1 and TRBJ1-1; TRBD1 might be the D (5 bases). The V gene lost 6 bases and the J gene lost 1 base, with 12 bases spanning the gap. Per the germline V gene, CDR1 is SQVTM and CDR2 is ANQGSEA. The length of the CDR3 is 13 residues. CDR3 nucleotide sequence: TGCAGCGTGGGGGGGACCTCGAACACTGAAGCTTTCTTT. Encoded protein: CSVGGTSNTEAFF.

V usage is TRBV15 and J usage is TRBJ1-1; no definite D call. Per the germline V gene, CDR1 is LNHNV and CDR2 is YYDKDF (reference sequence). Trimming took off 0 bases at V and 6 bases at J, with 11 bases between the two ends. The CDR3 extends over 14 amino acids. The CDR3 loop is CATSRDLYGAEAFF. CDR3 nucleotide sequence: TGTGCCACCAGCAGAGATCTTTACGGGGCTGAAGCTTTCTTT. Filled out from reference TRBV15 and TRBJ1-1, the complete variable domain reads DAMVIQNPRYQVTQFGKPVTLSCSQTLNHNVMYWYQQKSSQAPKLLFHYYDKDFNNEADTPDNFQSRRPNTSFCFLDIRSPGLGDTAMYLCATSRDLYGAEAFFGQGTRLTVV.

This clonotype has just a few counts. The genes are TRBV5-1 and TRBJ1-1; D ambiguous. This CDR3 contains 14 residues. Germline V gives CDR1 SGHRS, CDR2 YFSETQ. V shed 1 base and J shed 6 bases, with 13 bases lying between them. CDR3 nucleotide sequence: TGCGCCAGCAGCTTGAAGGGCGGGTCCGCTGAAGCTTTCTTT. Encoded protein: CASSLKGGSAEAFF. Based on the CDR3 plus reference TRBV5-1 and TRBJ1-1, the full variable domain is KAGVTQTPRYLIKTRGQQVTLSCSPISGHRSVSWYQQTPGQGLQFLFEYFSETQRNKGNFPGRFSGRQFSNSRSEMNVSTLELGDSALYLCASSLKGGSAEAFFGQGTRLTVV.